This T cell receptor (beta chain) comes out of a study of tumor-infiltrating lymphocytes in primary liver carcinoma. Points from the study as a whole: Overlap in tumor-adjacent and tumor-blood pairs fell below that of tumor region pairs.

Germline-derived CDR1 and CDR2 are SGHAT and FQNNGV. This CDR3 contains 15 residues. The authors made TCR beta cDNA from around 500 ng total RNA with a constant-region primer. Slightly modified ARM-PCR with three nested multiplex PCR rounds yielded TCR beta libraries. TRBV1-TRBV30 forward primers paired with a C-beta reverse primer were used in the first two PCR rounds, which ran approximately 10 cycles each. TCRdb re-called the multiplex PCR reads with MiXCR, one entry per CDR3 protein. The repertoire holds 330,000 or so distinct CDR3 sequences, with approximately 65% as singletons. On this clonotype itself: Its matching antigen is unknown. The junction shows a germline mismatch at one end, possibly a read error.

RNA was extracted from whole blood without cell sorting, alongside germline DNA. The sequencing sample was made of peripheral blood. V usage is TRBV11-2 and J usage is TRBJ1-1, with 9 bases matching TRBD1. The sequence derives from a man aged 35 to 55 with primary liver carcinoma and hepatitis B virus infection. CDR3 region: CASSLMTGGNTEALF. DNA of the CDR3: TGTGCCAGCAGCTTAATGACAGGGGGTAACACTGAAGCTCTCTTT.